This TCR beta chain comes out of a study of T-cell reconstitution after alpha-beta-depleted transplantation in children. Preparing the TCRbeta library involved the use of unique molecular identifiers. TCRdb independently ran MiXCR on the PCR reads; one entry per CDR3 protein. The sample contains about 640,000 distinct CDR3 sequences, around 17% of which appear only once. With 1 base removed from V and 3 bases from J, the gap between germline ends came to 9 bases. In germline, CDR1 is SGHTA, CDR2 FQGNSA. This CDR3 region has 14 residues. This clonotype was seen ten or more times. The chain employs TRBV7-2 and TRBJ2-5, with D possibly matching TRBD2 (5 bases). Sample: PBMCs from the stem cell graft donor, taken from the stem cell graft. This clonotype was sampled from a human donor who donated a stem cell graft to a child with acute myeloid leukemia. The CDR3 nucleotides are TGTGCCAGCAGCTTAGTGTCGGGGAAAGAGACCCAGTACTTC. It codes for CASSLVSGKETQYF.